This is a list of T cell receptor beta chains from one sample in a study of blood T cell repertoires in COVID-19. The table came from immunoSEQ multiplex PCR; TCRdb's copy has only in-frame clones and leaves some out. Altogether tens of thousands of clones are present, around 84% being singletons, with the ten largest covering 10% to 15%. The sample comprised peripheral blood. These receptors originate from a man in his 70s with active COVID-19. CDR3s include the opening cysteine and the closing phenylalanine or tryptophan. A D gene is named only where the DNA matches it firmly. Size tells how often a clone was seen (once, few, many) or the class of an expanded clone, and some rows leave it out.

D gene	J gene	V gene	clone size	CDR3 protein	CDR3 DNA
TRBD2	TRBJ2-5	TRBV12-5	.	CASGPGGVLMDF	TGTGCTAGTGGTCCCGGGGGGGTTCTGATGGACTTC
.	TRBJ2-2	TRBV7-3	.	CASSFRTATGELFF	TGTGCCAGCAGCTTCCGGACAGCCACCGGGGAGCTGTTTTTT
TRBD1	TRBJ1-6	TRBV18	.	CASSPDRVYSPLHF	TGTGCCAGCTCACCTGACAGGGTGTATTCACCCCTCCACTTT
TRBD1	TRBJ2-3	TRBV15	few	CATGQGRGTDTQYF	TGTGCCACCGGACAGGGGCGGGGCACAGATACGCAGTATTTT
.	TRBJ2-3	TRBV7-2	.	CASRGGATDTQYF	TGTGCCAGCCGAGGGGGGGCCACAGATACGCAGTATTTT
.	TRBJ2-3	TRBV18	once	CASSPLGSTDTQYF	TGTGCCAGCTCACCCCTGGGCAGCACAGATACGCAGTATTTT
TRBD1	TRBJ1-1	TRBV4-3	once	CASSQRTGRDTEAFF	TGCGCCAGCAGCCAGAGGACAGGGAGGGACACTGAAGCTTTCTTT
.	TRBJ2-7	TRBV12-5	.	CASGSGGTALYEQYF	TGTGCTAGTGGCTCTGGGGGGACAGCACTCTACGAGCAGTACTTC
TRBD1	TRBJ2-3	TRBV7-9	.	CASSFGQAVEQYF	TGTGCCAGCAGCTTCGGACAGGCCGTCGAGCAGTATTTT
.	TRBJ1-3	TRBV7-2	.	CASSLDRGTSGNTIYF	TGTGCCAGCAGCTTAGATAGGGGGACCTCTGGAAACACCATATATTTT
.	TRBJ1-2	TRBV20-1	.	CISGGTGGYTF	TGCATAAGTGGAGGGACCGGTGGCTACACCTTC
TRBD1	TRBJ2-5	TRBV15	.	CATSRSPGTAVDQYF	TGTGCCACCAGCAGATCCCCCGGGACAGCCGTCGACCAGTACTTC
.	TRBJ2-1	TRBV21-1	few	CASSPSGTSGGPSRDEQFF	TGTGCCAGCAGCCCCTCGGGGACTAGCGGGGGGCCAAGTCGAGATGAGCAGTTCTTC
TRBD1	TRBJ1-2	TRBV14	.	CASSHLHLDRTLYGYTF	TGTGCCAGCAGCCACCTCCACCTGGACAGGACCCTTTATGGCTACACCTTC
TRBD2	TRBJ2-1	TRBV5-4	.	CASSQGLAGGRNEQFF	TGTGCCAGCAGCCAGGGACTAGCGGGGGGGCGAAATGAGCAGTTCTTC
.	TRBJ1-1	TRBV29-1	.	CSVEATPYTEAFF	TGCAGCGTTGAAGCGACTCCTTACACTGAAGCTTTCTTT
TRBD1	TRBJ2-3	TRBV5-1	.	CASSLEDRGGETQYF	TGCGCCAGCAGCTTGGAGGACAGGGGGGGAGAAACGCAGTATTTT
.	TRBJ2-3	TRBV5-5	.	CASSLDAGGTDTQYF	TGTGCCAGCAGCTTGGACGCAGGGGGCACAGATACGCAGTATTTT
.	TRBJ1-6	TRBV2	.	CASSEVGDNSPLHF	TGTGCCAGCAGTGAGGTAGGGGATAATTCACCCCTCCACTTT
.	TRBJ2-7	TRBV2	.	CASSAGNSYEQYF	TGTGCCAGCAGCGCCGGGAACTCCTACGAGCAGTACTTC
.	TRBJ2-2	TRBV27	.	CASSRGRGLSGELFF	TGTGCCAGCAGCCGGGGGCGGGGGCTATCCGGGGAGCTGTTTTTT
TRBD1	TRBJ1-2	TRBV10-3	.	CAISDPTGAYGYTF	TGTGCCATCAGTGACCCGACAGGGGCCTATGGCTACACCTTC
.	TRBJ1-1	TRBV5-1	.	CASSLDSWSAEAFF	TGCGCCAGCAGCTTGGACTCCTGGTCCGCTGAAGCTTTCTTT
.	TRBJ1-2	TRBV14	.	CASSPQVLANYGYTF	TGTGCCAGCAGCCCTCAGGTGTTAGCTAACTATGGCTACACCTTC
.	TRBJ2-1	TRBV6-5	once	CASSYSAGVNNEQFF	TGTGCCAGCAGTTACTCGGCAGGGGTCAACAATGAGCAGTTCTTC
.	TRBJ2-7	TRBV18	.	CASSLPGSGSYEQYF	TGTGCCAGCTCACTTCCTGGGTCGGGGTCCTACGAGCAGTACTTC
TRBD1	TRBJ1-5	TRBV6-2/TRBV6-3	few	CASSPQQGASQPQHF	TGTGCCAGCAGTCCCCAACAGGGGGCCAGTCAGCCCCAGCATTTT
TRBD1	TRBJ1-2	TRBV7-2	.	CASSPRTGFGYTF	TGTGCCAGCAGCCCTCGGACAGGGTTTGGCTACACCTTC
.	TRBJ2-3	TRBV10-3	.	CAITPGGLSTDTQYF	TGTGCCATCACACCAGGGGGGCTTAGTACAGATACGCAGTATTTT
TRBD1	TRBJ1-6	TRBV2	.	CASSETGGYSPLHF	TGTGCCAGCAGTGAAACAGGGGGCTATTCACCCCTCCACTTT
.	TRBJ1-2	TRBV29-1	.	CSVVRGSFGYTF	TGCAGCGTTGTGAGAGGGAGCTTTGGCTACACCTTC
TRBD1	TRBJ1-1	TRBV18	.	CASSPPGGPDTEAFF	TGTGCCAGCTCACCACCAGGGGGCCCCGACACTGAAGCTTTCTTT
TRBD1	TRBJ1-1	TRBV7-9	few	CASSFGQGWTEAFF	TGTGCCAGCAGCTTCGGACAGGGATGGACTGAAGCTTTCTTT
TRBD1	TRBJ2-1	TRBV5-8	.	CASSLGQEYNEQFF	TGTGCCAGCAGCTTAGGACAGGAGTACAATGAGCAGTTCTTC
.	TRBJ2-7	TRBV14	.	CASSRHSGTLKAYEQYF	TGTGCCAGCAGCCGCCACTCCGGGACACTAAAAGCCTACGAGCAGTACTTC
.	TRBJ2-2	TRBV5-1	.	CASSLWTNGELFF	TGCGCCAGCAGCTTATGGACAAACGGGGAGCTGTTTTTT
.	TRBJ1-1	TRBV2	once	CASSRGANTEAFF	TGTGCCAGCAGTCGGGGGGCAAACACTGAAGCTTTCTTT
.	TRBJ2-3	TRBV6-1	.	CASSEVRETQYF	TGTGCCAGCAGTGAAGTTCGGGAGACGCAGTATTTT
.	TRBJ2-1	TRBV11-3	few	CASSKRQGYEQFF	TGTGCCAGCAGCAAACGTCAGGGGTATGAGCAGTTCTTC
.	TRBJ1-3	TRBV18	.	CASSPPGGRSGNTIYF	TGTGCCAGCTCACCACCGGGAGGACGCTCTGGAAACACCATATATTTT
TRBD1	TRBJ1-1	TRBV5-1	.	CASSSRTGGAEAFF	TGCGCCAGCAGCTCCCGGACAGGGGGGGCTGAAGCTTTCTTT
TRBD2	TRBJ2-1	TRBV4-3	.	CASSPYAGVGGEQFF	TGCGCCAGCAGCCCCTATGCGGGGGTTGGTGGTGAGCAGTTCTTC
TRBD1	TRBJ1-2	TRBV29-1	.	CSVVQGQGHYGYTF	TGCAGCGTTGTCCAGGGACAGGGCCACTATGGCTACACCTTC
.	TRBJ2-5	TRBV14	.	CASSQGRVRETQYF	TGTGCCAGCAGCCAGGGTCGGGTTCGGGAGACCCAGTACTTC
TRBD1	TRBJ1-5	TRBV5-1	.	CASSPGTGDQPQHF	TGCGCCAGCAGCCCAGGGACAGGAGATCAGCCCCAGCATTTT
TRBD2	TRBJ2-3	TRBV2	.	CASRASGGRSTDTQYF	TGTGCCAGCAGGGCTAGCGGGGGCCGATCCACAGATACGCAGTATTTT
TRBD1	TRBJ1-4	TRBV5-1	.	CASSPGTGRTEKLFF	TGCGCCAGCAGCCCCGGGACAGGGCGGACGGAAAAACTGTTTTTT
.	TRBJ2-3	TRBV30	.	CAWSASTDTQYF	TGTGCCTGGAGTGCTAGCACAGATACGCAGTATTTT
.	TRBJ2-5	TRBV5-4	.	CASSLELQYQETQYF	TGTGCCAGCAGCTTGGAATTGCAGTACCAAGAGACCCAGTACTTC
TRBD2	TRBJ2-1	TRBV9	.	CASSVGGAFNEQFF	TGTGCCAGCAGCGTCGGGGGGGCGTTTAATGAGCAGTTCTTC
.	TRBJ1-5	TRBV12-3/TRBV12-4	.	CASSYRAQPQHF	TGTGCCAGCAGTTATCGAGCGCAGCCCCAGCATTTT
.	TRBJ2-7	TRBV15	.	CATSRATGYEQYF	TGTGCCACCAGCAGAGCCACCGGGTACGAGCAGTACTTC